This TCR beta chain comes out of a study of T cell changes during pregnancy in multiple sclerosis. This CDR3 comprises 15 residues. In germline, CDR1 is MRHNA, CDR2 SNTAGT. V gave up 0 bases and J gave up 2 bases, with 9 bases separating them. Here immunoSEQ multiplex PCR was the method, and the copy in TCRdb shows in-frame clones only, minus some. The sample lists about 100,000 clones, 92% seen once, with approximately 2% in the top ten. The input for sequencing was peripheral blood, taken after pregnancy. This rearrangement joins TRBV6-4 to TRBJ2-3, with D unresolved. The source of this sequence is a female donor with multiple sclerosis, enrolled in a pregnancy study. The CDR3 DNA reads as TGTGCCAGCAGTGACTCGGCTAGAACCACAGATACGCAGTATTTT. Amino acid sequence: CASSDSARTTDTQYF.